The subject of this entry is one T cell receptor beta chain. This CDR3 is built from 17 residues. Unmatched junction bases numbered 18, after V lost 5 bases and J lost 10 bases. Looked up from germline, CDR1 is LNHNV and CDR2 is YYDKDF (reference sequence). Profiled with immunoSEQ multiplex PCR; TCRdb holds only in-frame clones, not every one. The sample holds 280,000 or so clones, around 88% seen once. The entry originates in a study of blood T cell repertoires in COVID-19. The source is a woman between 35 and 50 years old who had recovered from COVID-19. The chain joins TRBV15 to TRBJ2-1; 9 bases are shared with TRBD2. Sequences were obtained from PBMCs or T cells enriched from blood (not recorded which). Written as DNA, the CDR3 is TGTGCCACCAGCGGAGGGGGGGAGCGGGAGGAGACTTGGGAGCAGTTCTTC. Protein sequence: CATSGGGEREETWEQFF.